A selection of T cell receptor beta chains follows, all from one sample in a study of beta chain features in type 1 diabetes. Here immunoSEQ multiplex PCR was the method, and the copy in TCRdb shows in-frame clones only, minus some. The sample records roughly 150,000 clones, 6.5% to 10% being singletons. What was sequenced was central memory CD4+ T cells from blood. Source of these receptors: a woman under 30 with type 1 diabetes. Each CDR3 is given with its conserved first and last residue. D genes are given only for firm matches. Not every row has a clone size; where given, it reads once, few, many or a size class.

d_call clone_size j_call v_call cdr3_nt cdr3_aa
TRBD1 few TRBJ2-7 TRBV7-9 TGTGCCAGCACCCCGGACAGGGGAAGGGTGCAGTACTTC CASTPDRGRVQYF
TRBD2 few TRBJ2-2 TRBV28 TGTGCCAGCATGGGCGGGGGTCACACCGGGGAGCTGTTTTTT CASMGGGHTGELFF
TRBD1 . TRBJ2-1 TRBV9 TGTGCCAGCAGCCTCGCAGGGGGCTACAATGAGCAGTTCTTC CASSLAGGYNEQFF
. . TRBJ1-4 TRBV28 TGTGCCAGCAGTTTCCCAGGTGGGGGGAATGAAAAACTGTTTTTT CASSFPGGGNEKLFF
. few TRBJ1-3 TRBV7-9 TGTGCCAGCAGCTCGGGGGGCGCTGGAAACACCATATATTTT CASSSGGAGNTIYF
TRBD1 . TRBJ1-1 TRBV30 TGTGCCTGGAGTCGACTCGGACAGGGAGCGAACACTGAAGCTTTCTTT CAWSRLGQGANTEAFF
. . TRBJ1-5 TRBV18 TGTGCCAGCTCACCACAAGAGGATCAGCCCCAGCATTTT CASSPQEDQPQHF
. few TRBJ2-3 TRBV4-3 TGCGCCAGCAGCCAAGGGGGGGACCCCCGACGGGTCACAGATACGCAGTATTTT CASSQGGDPRRVTDTQYF
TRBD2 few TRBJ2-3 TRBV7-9 TGTGCCAGCTCGACTAGCGGCTCAGATACGCAGTATTTT CASSTSGSDTQYF
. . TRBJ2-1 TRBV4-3 TGCGCCAGCAGCTACGGGGGGACAGGTTCTGAGCAGTTCTTC CASSYGGTGSEQFF
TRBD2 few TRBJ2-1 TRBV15 TGTGCCACCAGGACTACACTAGCGGGGGGATCTGATGAGCAGTTCTTC CATRTTLAGGSDEQFF
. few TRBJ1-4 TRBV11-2 TGTGCCAGCAGCTCCGGGACTTGGGAAAAACTGTTTTTT CASSSGTWEKLFF
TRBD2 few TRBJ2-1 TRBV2 TGTGCCAGCAGGGAGACTAGCGGACAGTTCTTC CASRETSGQFF
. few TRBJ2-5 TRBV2 TGTGCCACCAAAAGGGGGGGGGTAGAAGGGGAGACCCAGTACTTC CATKRGGVEGETQYF
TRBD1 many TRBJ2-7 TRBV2 TGTGCCAGCAGTGATCCCGGACAGGAGATCTACGAGCAGTACTTC CASSDPGQEIYEQYF
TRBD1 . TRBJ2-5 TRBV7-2 TGTGCCAGCACGCAAGGGACAGTAGAGACCCAGTACTTC CASTQGTVETQYF
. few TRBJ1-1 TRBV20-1 TGCAGTGCTAGAGCGGTCACTGAAGCTTTCTTT CSARAVTEAFF
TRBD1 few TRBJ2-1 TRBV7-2 TGTGCCAGCAGCTTAGGGGGACAGGGTATGAGGGGTGAGCAGTTCTTC CASSLGGQGMRGEQFF
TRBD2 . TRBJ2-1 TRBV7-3 TGTGCCAGCAGCGCGACACTAGCGGGAGGGTACAATGAGCAGTTCTTC CASSATLAGGYNEQFF
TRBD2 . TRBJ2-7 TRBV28 TGTGCCAGCAGTGGGGGAGGACTAGCGGGAGGCGAGCAGTACTTC CASSGGGLAGGEQYF
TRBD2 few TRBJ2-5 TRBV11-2 TGTGCCAGCCGCCCGACTAGCGGGAGCCAGACCCAGTACTTC CASRPTSGSQTQYF
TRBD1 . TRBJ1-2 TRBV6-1 TGTGCCACAAATAGAGGACAGGCCGCCTATGGCTACACCTTC CATNRGQAAYGYTF
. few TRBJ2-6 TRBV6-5 TGTGCCAGCAGTCCCACGTCCGGTGCCAACGTCCTGACTTTC CASSPTSGANVLTF
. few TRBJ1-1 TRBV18 TGTGCCAGCTCTCCGACAGGCATTGAAGCTTTCTTT CASSPTGIEAFF
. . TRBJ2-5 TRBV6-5 TGTGCCAGCAGTTACTCGAGCGGTAACGGCCAAGAGACCCAGTACTTC CASSYSSGNGQETQYF
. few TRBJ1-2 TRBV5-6 TGTGCCAGCAGCTTCGTTTGGGAGGCGGAGGGCTACACCTTC CASSFVWEAEGYTF
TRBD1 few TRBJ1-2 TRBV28 TGTGCCAGCAGTCGACAGGGGAACTATGGCTACACCTTC CASSRQGNYGYTF
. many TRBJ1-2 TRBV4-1 TGCGCCAGCAGCAGGGACTCGGGGGGAGGCTACACCTTC CASSRDSGGGYTF
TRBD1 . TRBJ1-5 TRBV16 TGTGCCAGCGCTCATTGGACAGGGGACAATCAGCCCCAGCATTTT CASAHWTGDNQPQHF
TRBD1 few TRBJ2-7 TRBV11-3 TGTGCCAGCAGTAAATCACAGGGGTCATACGAGCAGTACTTC CASSKSQGSYEQYF
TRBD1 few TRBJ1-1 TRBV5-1 TGCGCCAGCAGCTTGCACAGGGGAATCACTGAAGCTTTCTTT CASSLHRGITEAFF
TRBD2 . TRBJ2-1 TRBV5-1 TGCGCCAGCAGCTGGGGGACTAGCGGAAACAATGAGCAGTTCTTC CASSWGTSGNNEQFF
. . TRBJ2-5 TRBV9 TGTGCCAGCAGCGTTGGTGTGGGAGACATTATCGAGACCCAGTACTTC CASSVGVGDIIETQYF
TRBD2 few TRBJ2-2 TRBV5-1 TGCGCCAGCAGCTTGGACGCCCGGACTAGCGGGGACACCGGGGAGCTGTTTTTT CASSLDARTSGDTGELFF
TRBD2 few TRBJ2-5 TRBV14 TGTGCCAGCAGCAAGGGACTAGCGGAGAAGACCCAGTACTTC CASSKGLAEKTQYF
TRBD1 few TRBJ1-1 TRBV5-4 TGCGCCAGCAGCCTAGGGACAGGTGAAGCTTTCTTT CASSLGTGEAFF
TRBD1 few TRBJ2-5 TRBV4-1 TGCGCCAGCAGCCAAAGGGGGACAGGGAGCCCAGAGACCCAGTACTTC CASSQRGTGSPETQYF
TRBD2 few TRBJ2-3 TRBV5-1 TGCGCCAGCAGCCCGGGACTAGGTACAGATACGCAGTATTTT CASSPGLGTDTQYF
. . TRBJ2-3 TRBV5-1 TGCGCCAGCAGGATCGGGAGTCTGAACACAGATACGCAGTATTTT CASRIGSLNTDTQYF
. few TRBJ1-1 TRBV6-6 TGTGCCAGCAAGTCGAGCCTCCTGGTATCGGCTTTCTTT CASKSSLLVSAFF
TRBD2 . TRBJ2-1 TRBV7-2 TGTGCCAGCAGCTCAAGACTAGCGGGTGGGAATGAGCAGTTCTTC CASSSRLAGGNEQFF
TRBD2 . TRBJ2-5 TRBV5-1 TGCGCCAGCAGCCAAGCGGGGCTACAAGAGACCCAGTACTTC CASSQAGLQETQYF
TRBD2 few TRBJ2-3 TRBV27 TGTGCCAGCAGTTTGAAAGCGGGGGCCGACACAGATACGCAGTATTTT CASSLKAGADTDTQYF
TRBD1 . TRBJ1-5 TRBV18 TGTGCCAGCTCACCAGTCCAGGGACAGGGGCCTCAGCCCCAGCATTTT CASSPVQGQGPQPQHF
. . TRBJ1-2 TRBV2 TGTGCCAGCAGTGGGGGGCAGGGCCGGAGTAACTATGGCTACACCTTC CASSGGQGRSNYGYTF
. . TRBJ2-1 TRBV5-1 TGCGCCAGCAGCAAGCAGGAACCGGATGAGCAGTTCTTC CASSKQEPDEQFF
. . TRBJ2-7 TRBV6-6 TGTGCCAGCAGTTACCAGGTGTCCTCCTACGAGCAGTACTTC CASSYQVSSYEQYF